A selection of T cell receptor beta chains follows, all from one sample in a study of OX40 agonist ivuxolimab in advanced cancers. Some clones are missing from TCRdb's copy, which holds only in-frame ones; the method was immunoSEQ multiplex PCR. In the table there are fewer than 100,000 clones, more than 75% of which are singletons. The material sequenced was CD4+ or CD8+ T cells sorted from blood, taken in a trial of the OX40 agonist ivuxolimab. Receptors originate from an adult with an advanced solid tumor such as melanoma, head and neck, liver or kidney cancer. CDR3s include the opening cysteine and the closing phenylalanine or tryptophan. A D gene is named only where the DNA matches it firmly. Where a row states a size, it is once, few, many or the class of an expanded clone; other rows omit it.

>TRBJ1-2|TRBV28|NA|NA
CASSLSRPYGYTF
TGTGCCAGCAGTTTAAGCAGACCCTATGGCTACACCTTC
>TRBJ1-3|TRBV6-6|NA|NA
CASSYGASGNTIYF
TGTGCCAGCAGTTACGGGGCTTCAGGAAACACCATATATTTT
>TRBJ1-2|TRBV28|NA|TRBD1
CASSSLTGNHYGYTF
TGTGCCAGCAGCTCCCTGACAGGGAATCACTATGGCTACACCTTC
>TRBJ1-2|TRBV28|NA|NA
CASSSGFGYTF
TGTGCCAGCAGTTCAGGGTTTGGCTACACCTTC
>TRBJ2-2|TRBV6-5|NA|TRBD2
CASSYPGGGRSGELFF
TGTGCCAGCAGTTACCCGGGGGGGGGCCGATCCGGGGAGCTGTTTTTT
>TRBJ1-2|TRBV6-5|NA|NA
CASTTDQGYYGYTF
TGTGCCAGCACAACAGACCAGGGTTACTATGGCTACACCTTC
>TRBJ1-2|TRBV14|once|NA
CASSQGGSPNYGYTF
TGTGCCAGCAGCCAAGGGGGCTCCCCCAACTATGGCTACACCTTC
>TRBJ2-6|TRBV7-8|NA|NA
CASSLAISNSGANVLTF
TGTGCCAGCAGCTTAGCGATAAGTAACTCTGGGGCCAACGTCCTGACTTTC
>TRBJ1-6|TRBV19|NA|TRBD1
CASSLGQGSNSPLHF
TGTGCCAGTAGTTTGGGACAGGGCTCGAATTCACCCCTCCACTTT
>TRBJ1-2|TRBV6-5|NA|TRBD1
CASSFGQGNNYGYTF
TGTGCCAGCAGTTTTGGACAGGGCAACAACTATGGCTACACCTTC
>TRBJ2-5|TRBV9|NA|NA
CASSVAPQETQYF
TGTGCCAGCAGCGTAGCCCCACAAGAGACCCAGTACTTC
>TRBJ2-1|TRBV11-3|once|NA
CASSLGGDSYNEQFF
TGTGCCAGCAGCTTGGGCGGGGACTCCTACAATGAGCAGTTCTTC
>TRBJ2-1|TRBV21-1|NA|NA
CASSKEKTGANEQFF
TGTGCCAGCAGCAAAGAAAAAACAGGGGCGAATGAGCAGTTCTTC
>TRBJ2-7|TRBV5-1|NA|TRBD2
CASSARLAGREQYF
TGCGCCAGCAGCGCCCGACTAGCGGGTAGAGAGCAGTACTTC
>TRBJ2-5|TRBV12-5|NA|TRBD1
CTPYEGIGGAVQYF
TGTACACCATACGAAGGGATAGGGGGCGCGGTACAGTACTTC
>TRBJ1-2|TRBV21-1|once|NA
CASRGQQYYGYTF
TGTGCCAGCAGGGGACAGCAATACTATGGCTACACCTTC
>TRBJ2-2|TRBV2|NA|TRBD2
CASRMGLAGAGELFF
TGTGCCAGCAGGATGGGACTAGCGGGGGCCGGGGAGCTGTTTTTT
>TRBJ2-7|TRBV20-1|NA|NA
CSARREEQYF
TGCAGTGCTAGGAGGGAAGAGCAGTACTTC
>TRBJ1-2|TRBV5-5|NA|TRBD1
CASSLGAGQLAQNDGYTF
TGTGCCAGCTCCCTTGGGGCGGGACAGCTGGCCCAAAACGACGGCTACACCTTC
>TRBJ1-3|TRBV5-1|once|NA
CASSLTTENGNTIYF
TGCGCCAGCAGCTTGACCACAGAAAATGGAAACACCATATATTTT
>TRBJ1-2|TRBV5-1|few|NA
CASSLEGGSLYGYTF
TGCGCCAGCAGCTTGGAGGGGGGCTCCCTCTATGGCTACACCTTC
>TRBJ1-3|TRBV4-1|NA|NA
CASSQGRALFGNTIYF
TGCGCCAGCAGCCAGGGGAGGGCTCTGTTCGGAAACACCATATATTTT
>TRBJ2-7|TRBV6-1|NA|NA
CASSEAWQGIYEQYF
TGTGCCAGCAGTGAAGCTTGGCAGGGAATCTACGAGCAGTACTTC
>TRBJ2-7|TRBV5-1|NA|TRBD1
CASSPGQVPSYEQYF
TGCGCCAGCAGCCCCGGACAGGTTCCCTCCTACGAGCAGTACTTC
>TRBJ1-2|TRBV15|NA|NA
CATSRADGGGGGYTF
TGTGCCACCAGCAGAGCGGACGGGGGAGGTGGTGGCTACACCTTC
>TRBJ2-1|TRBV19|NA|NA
CASSIGRSYNEQFF
TGTGCCAGTAGTATAGGGAGGTCCTACAATGAGCAGTTCTTC
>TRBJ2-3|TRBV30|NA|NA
CAWREQTETTDTQYF
TGTGCCTGGAGGGAGCAGACAGAAACCACAGATACGCAGTATTTT
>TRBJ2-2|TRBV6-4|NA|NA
CASSAERRNGELFF
TGTGCCAGCAGTGCCGAGCGTAGAAACGGGGAGCTGTTTTTT
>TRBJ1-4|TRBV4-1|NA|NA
CASSLGATNEKLFF
TGCGCCAGCAGCCTGGGGGCAACTAATGAAAAACTGTTTTTT
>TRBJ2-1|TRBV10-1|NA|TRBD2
CASSESNGTIREDNEQFF
TGCGCCAGCAGTGAGTCGAATGGGACTATCAGGGAGGACAATGAGCAGTTCTTC
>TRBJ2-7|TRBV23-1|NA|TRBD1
CASSQNPGQGDSYEQYF
TGCGCCAGCAGTCAAAATCCCGGACAGGGGGACTCCTACGAGCAGTACTTC
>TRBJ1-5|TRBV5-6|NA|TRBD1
CASSFRGQGGVQPQHF
TGTGCCAGCAGCTTCAGAGGACAGGGGGGGGTTCAGCCCCAGCATTTT